This T cell receptor (beta chain) was recovered during a study of T cell changes during pregnancy in multiple sclerosis. Sequencing used immunoSEQ multiplex PCR; TCRdb keeps in-frame clones, though not all of them. Of around 70,000 clones in the sample, roughly 94% were seen once. The TCR comes from a female donor with multiple sclerosis, enrolled in a pregnancy study. The source was peripheral blood, collected in the third trimester of pregnancy.

This CDR3 reads CASSLNRGGLGNEQFF. The CDR3 region has the DNA TGTGCCAGCAGCTTAAACCGGGGGGGCCTGGGGAATGAGCAGTTCTTC. The J gene is TRBJ2-1, the V gene TRBV7-3, with 8 bases identical to TRBD2. Germline V gene sequence: CDR1 SGHTA, CDR2 FQGTGA. This CDR3 has 16 amino acids. Trimming at V came to 1 base and at J to 7 bases, leaving 9 bases not matched to a gene.